One sample yielded the 8 T cell receptor beta chains listed below, sequenced in a study of T cells after yellow fever vaccination. TCRdb reprocessed the 5' RACE reads with MiXCR, giving one entry per CDR3 protein. The profile shows 300,000 to 350,000 distinct CDR3 sequences, around 3.9% of them singletons. The starting material was PBMCs, obtained 5 days after the yellow fever booster vaccination. The receptor set was obtained from a man aged 18 to 30 who received the YFV17D yellow fever vaccine.

The chain recombines TRBV7-9 with TRBJ2-6; no clear D. Trimming left V 1 base short and J 3 bases short, with 7 bases between. The CDR3 totals 15 residues. From germline, CDR1 is SEHNR and CDR2 FQNEAQ (reference sequence). The CDR3 loop is CASSLGGYGANVLTF. The CDR3 DNA reads TGTGCCAGCAGCTTAGGAGGCTATGGGGCCAACGTCCTGACTTTC.

This clonotype was seen a few times. The chain recombines TRBV19 with TRBJ1-1; TRBD1 might be the D (6 bases). This CDR3 is built from 14 residues. V lost 4 bases and J 0 bases, leaving 9 bases between the germline ends. CDR1 and CDR2 (germline): LNHDA, SQIVND (reference sequence). The CDR3 region is CASSKEGVNTEAFF. Here the CDR3 DNA reads TGTGCCAGTAGTAAGGAGGGGGTGAACACTGAAGCTTTCTTT. The full variable domain, its missing parts supplied by reference TRBV19 and TRBJ1-1, is DGGITQSPKYLFRKEGQNVTLSCEQNLNHDAMYWYRQDPGQGLRLIYYSQIVNDFQKGDIAEGYSVSREKKESFPLTVTSAQKNPTAFYLCASSKEGVNTEAFFGQGTRLTVV.

This clonotype has a handful of counts. The rearrangement uses TRBV20-1 and TRBJ2-5, with 7 nucleotides matching TRBD2. Germline V gene sequence: CDR1 DFQATT, CDR2 SNEGSKA (reference sequence). The CDR3 sequence is 15 residues long. With V trimmed by 4 bases and J by 5 bases, 13 bases remained unmatched. The CDR3 DNA reads as TGCAGTGCTACCCCTACGGGGGGACCGAGGGAGACCCAGTACTTC. The encoded protein is CSATPTGGPRETQYF.

There are many counts of this clonotype. The chain uses TRBV5-1 and TRBJ2-3; D gene ambiguous. The CDR3 has 15 amino acids. Trimming pared 4 bases from V and 2 bases from J, leaving 14 bases between. The germline V gene encodes CDR1 SGHRS and CDR2 YFSETQ. The CDR3 nucleotides are TGCGCCAGCAGCCAACCCGGACGGACCACAGATACGCAGTATTTT. This sequence encodes CASSQPGRTTDTQYF.

Points on this clonotype: This clone may be a read error of a much larger clone one base away. This sequence joins TRBV29-1 and TRBJ2-5; 9 nucleotides match TRBD1. Germline V lookup: CDR1 SQVTM, CDR2 ANQGSEA. The ends lost 7 bases at V and 9 bases at J; junction bases unmatched: 9. The CDR3 totals 12 residues. CDR3 loop: CSAGTGLEPQYF. CDR3 bases: TGCAGCGCCGGGACAGGGTTGGAGCCCCAGTACTTC.

This clonotype was detected a few times. This rearrangement joins TRBV11-2 to TRBJ1-1; D is uncertain. This CDR3 comprises 13 residues. The ends were cut back, 5 bases at V and 4 bases at J, with 11 bases in the middle. CDR1 is SGHAT, CDR2 FQNNGV, per germline. This CDR3 reads CASSTRTGTEAFF. DNA of the CDR3: TGTGCCAGCAGCACCCGGACCGGCACTGAAGCTTTCTTT.

There are many counts of this clonotype. The chain uses TRBV14 and TRBJ1-6; TRBD1 might be the D (5 bases). CDR3 size: 16 residues. The V gene's germline CDR1 is SGHDN and CDR2 FVKESK. Trimming removed 1 base at V and 4 bases at J, with 11 bases between. The CDR3 bases are TGTGCCAGCAGCCAAGGGTCTAGGGGTTATAATTCACCCCTCCACTTT. Its protein is CASSQGSRGYNSPLHF.

This clonotype occurred a few times. The rearrangement joins TRBV14 to TRBJ2-5; 11 nucleotides agree with TRBD1. This CDR3 has 17 residues. V shed 4 bases, J shed 5 bases, and the junction held 12 bases outside the gene matches. CDR1 is SGHDN and CDR2 is FVKESK in the germline V gene. CDR3 amino acids: CASSPYLRTGGLETQYF. The CDR3 nucleotides are TGTGCCAGCAGCCCCTATCTCCGGACAGGGGGCTTGGAGACCCAGTACTTC. Based on the CDR3 plus reference TRBV14 and TRBJ2-5, the full variable domain is EAGVTQFPSHSVIEKGQTVTLRCDPISGHDNLYWYRRVMGKEIKFLLHFVKESKQDESGMPNNRFLAERTGGTYSTLKVQPAELEDSGVYFCASSPYLRTGGLETQYFGPGTRLLVL.